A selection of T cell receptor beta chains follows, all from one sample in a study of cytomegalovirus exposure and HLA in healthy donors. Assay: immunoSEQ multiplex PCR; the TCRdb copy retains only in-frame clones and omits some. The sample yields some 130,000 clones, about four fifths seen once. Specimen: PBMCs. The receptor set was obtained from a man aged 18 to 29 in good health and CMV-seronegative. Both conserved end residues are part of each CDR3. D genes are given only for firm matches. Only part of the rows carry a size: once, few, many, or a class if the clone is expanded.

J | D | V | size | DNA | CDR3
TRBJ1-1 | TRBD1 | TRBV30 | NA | TGTGCCTCCCTTAGAGGGACAGGGGGCACTGAAGCTTTCTTT | CASLRGTGGTEAFF
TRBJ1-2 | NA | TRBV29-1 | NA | TGCAGCGTTGAAGTTCTGGGAGGGGACTCCTATGGCTACACCTTC | CSVEVLGGDSYGYTF
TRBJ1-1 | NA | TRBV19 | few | TGTGCCAGTAAGGGGGAATTAGTTGTTGAAGCTTTCTTT | CASKGELVVEAFF
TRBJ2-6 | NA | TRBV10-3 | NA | TGTGCCACCCAGGGAACTGGGGCCAACGTCCTGACTTTC | CATQGTGANVLTF
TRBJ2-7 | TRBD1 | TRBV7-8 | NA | TGTGCCAGCAGCTGGGCGACAGGGGAGATCTACGAGCAGTACTTC | CASSWATGEIYEQYF
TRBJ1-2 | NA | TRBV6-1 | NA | TGTGCCAGCAGTGAAGTTTCCAGAAGTTATGGCTACACCTTC | CASSEVSRSYGYTF
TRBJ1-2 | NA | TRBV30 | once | TGTGCCTGGAGTGCGGACTGGGGAATTTCGGGCTACACCTTC | CAWSADWGISGYTF
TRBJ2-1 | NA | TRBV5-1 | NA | TGCGCCAGCAGCTTGGGCTTGGGGGCGCAAGTTGTGGATGAGCAGTTCTTC | CASSLGLGAQVVDEQFF
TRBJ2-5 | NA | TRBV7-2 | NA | TGTGCCAGCAGCCGTACAGGGGGAGGGGGCCAAGAGACCCAGTACTTC | CASSRTGGGGQETQYF
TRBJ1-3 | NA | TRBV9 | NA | TGTGCCAGCAGCGTAGGATCGGGGGCTGGAAACACCATATATTTT | CASSVGSGAGNTIYF
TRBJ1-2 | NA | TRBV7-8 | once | TGTGCCAGCAGCTTAGCTCCCAGGTCCGCAGGCTACACCTTC | CASSLAPRSAGYTF
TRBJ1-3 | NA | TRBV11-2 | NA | TGTGCCAGCAGCTTAGCGTTCACTCGGCGGAGCTCTGGAAACACCATATATTTT | CASSLAFTRRSSGNTIYF
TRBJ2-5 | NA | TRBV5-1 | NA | TGCGCCAGCAATTCCCTGGCAGCGCGGGTACAAGAGACCCAGTACTTC | CASNSLAARVQETQYF
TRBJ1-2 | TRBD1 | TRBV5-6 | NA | TGTGCCAGCAGTGGGGACAGGCGGATCGGCGGCTACACCTTC | CASSGDRRIGGYTF
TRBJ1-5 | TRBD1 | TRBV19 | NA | TGTGCCAGTACCCAACAGGGGGCGCGTGGACAGCCCCAGCATTTT | CASTQQGARGQPQHF
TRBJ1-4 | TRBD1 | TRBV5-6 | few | TGTGCCAGCAGCTTGGCCGGGACAGGGATAGCAACTAATGAAAAACTGTTTTTT | CASSLAGTGIATNEKLFF
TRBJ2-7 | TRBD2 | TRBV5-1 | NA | TGCGCCAGCAGCCAGACTAGCGGGGGGGCGATCCTGCGCGAGCAGTACTTC | CASSQTSGGAILREQYF
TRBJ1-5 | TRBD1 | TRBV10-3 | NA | TGTGCCATCTCTGGGACAGTAGGCAATCAGCCCCAGCATTTT | CAISGTVGNQPQHF
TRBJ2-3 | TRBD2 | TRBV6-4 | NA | TGTGCCAGCAGTGACCTAGCGGGGGGAGATACGCAGTATTTT | CASSDLAGGDTQYF
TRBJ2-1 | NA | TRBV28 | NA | TGTGCCAGCCTACAGGGTAGGCGTGAGCAGTTCTTC | CASLQGRREQFF
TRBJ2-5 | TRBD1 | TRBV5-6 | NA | TGTGCCAGCAGCTTGGCCATTCGGGGACAGGGGGTCGAGACCCAGTACTTC | CASSLAIRGQGVETQYF
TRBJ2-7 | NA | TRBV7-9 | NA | TGTGCCAGCAGCTTAGTGGGTGGGACTCCCTACGAGCAGTACTTC | CASSLVGGTPYEQYF
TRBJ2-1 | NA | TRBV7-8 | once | TGTGCCAGCAGCTTTGAGAATGAGCAGTTCTTC | CASSFENEQFF
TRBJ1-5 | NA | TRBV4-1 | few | TGCGCCAGCAGCCAAGATGCCCCCGTTGGAGGTAGTTCTAGCCGCAATCAGCCCCAGCATTTT | CASSQDAPVGGSSSRNQPQHF
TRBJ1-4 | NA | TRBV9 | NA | TGTGCCAGCGGCCGACAGAGCCTTAATGAAAAACTGTTTTTT | CASGRQSLNEKLFF
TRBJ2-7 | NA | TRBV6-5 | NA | TGTGCCAGCAGTTACGCTGGGGGGTCCTACGAGCAGTACTTC | CASSYAGGSYEQYF
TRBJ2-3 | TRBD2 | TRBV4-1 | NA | TGCGCCAGCAGCCAAAGGGGGGAACTAGCGGGGGCCCTGGGAGATACGCAGTATTTT | CASSQRGELAGALGDTQYF
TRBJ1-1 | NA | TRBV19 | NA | TGTGCCAGTAGTCCCCGACACCACCACCTTCTGAACACTGAAGCTTTCTTT | CASSPRHHHLLNTEAFF
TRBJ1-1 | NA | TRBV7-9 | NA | TGTGCCAGCAGCTCAGACGCGGCTTTAACAGGGAGGGAAACTTTCTTT | CASSSDAALTGRETFF
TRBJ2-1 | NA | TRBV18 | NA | TGTGCCAGCTCACCAACTGGAACCTCTCCCCCTAAGGGGGAGTTCTTC | CASSPTGTSPPKGEFF